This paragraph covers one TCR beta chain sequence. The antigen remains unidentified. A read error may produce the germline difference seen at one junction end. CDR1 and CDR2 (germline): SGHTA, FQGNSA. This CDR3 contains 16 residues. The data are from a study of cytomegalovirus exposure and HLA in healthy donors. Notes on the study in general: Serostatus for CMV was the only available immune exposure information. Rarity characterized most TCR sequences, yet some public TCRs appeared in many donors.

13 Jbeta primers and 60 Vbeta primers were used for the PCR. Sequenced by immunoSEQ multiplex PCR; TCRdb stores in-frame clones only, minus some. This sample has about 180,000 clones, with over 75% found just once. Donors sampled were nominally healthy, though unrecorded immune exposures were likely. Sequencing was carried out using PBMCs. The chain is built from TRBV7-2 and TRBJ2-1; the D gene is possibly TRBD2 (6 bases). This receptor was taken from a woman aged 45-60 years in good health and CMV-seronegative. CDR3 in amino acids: CASSLALAGRYNEQFF. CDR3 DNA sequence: TGTGCCAGCAGCCTAGCCCTGGCGGGACGATACAATGAGCAGTTCTTC.